These T cell receptor beta chains were read from a single sample in a study of early T cells in non-severe SARS-CoV-2 infection. TCRdb reanalysed the 5' RACE reads using MiXCR and keeps one entry per CDR3 protein. Counted here are tens of thousands of distinct CDR3 sequences, approximately 11% occurring once; the ten biggest clones make up 6.4%. Sequences were obtained from whole blood. Every receptor here comes from an adult who was a healthcare worker with PCR-confirmed SARS-CoV-2 infection or an uninfected control (not recorded which). Both conserved end residues are part of each CDR3. The D gene is left open where the match is weak. Size tells how often a clone was seen (once, few, many) or the class of an expanded clone, and some rows leave it out.

CSAKGRDFSYEQYF | TGCAGTGCTAAGGGCCGGGACTTCTCCTACGAGCAGTACTTC | many | TRBJ2-7 | . | TRBV20-1
CASSLGLAQETQYF | TGTGCCAGCAGCCTGGGACTAGCGCAAGAGACCCAGTACTTC | few | TRBJ2-5 | TRBD2 | TRBV7-2
CSVQGQAGNTIYF | TGCAGCGTTCAGGGACAAGCTGGAAACACCATATATTTT | . | TRBJ1-3 | . | TRBV29-1
CASCHRNYTDTQYF | TGTGCCAGCTGTCACAGGAATTACACAGATACGCAGTATTTT | . | TRBJ2-3 | . | TRBV7-9
CASRENREKLFF | TGCGCCAGCAGGGAGAATAGGGAAAAACTGTTTTTT | few | TRBJ1-4 | . | TRBV4-3
CASSSGRGGELFF | TGTGCCAGCAGCTCAGGACGGGGCGGGGAGCTGTTTTTT | many | TRBJ2-2 | . | TRBV7-3
CASSPPLPKITDTQYF | TGTGCCAGCAGCCCCCCCTTACCTAAAATCACAGATACGCAGTATTTT | . | TRBJ2-3 | . | TRBV13
CASSPEGPIGELFF | TGCGCCAGCAGTCCCGAGGGTCCAATCGGGGAGCTGTTTTTT | many | TRBJ2-2 | . | TRBV10-2
CASSYIDRVNYGYTF | TGTGCCAGCAGTTACATTGACAGGGTTAACTATGGCTACACCTTC | . | TRBJ1-2 | TRBD1 | TRBV6-5
CAISEIGGYNEQFF | TGTGCCATCAGTGAAATTGGCGGATACAATGAGCAGTTCTTC | many | TRBJ2-1 | . | TRBV10-3
CASSLAGAPRTEAFF | TGTGCCAGCAGCTTAGCGGGCGCCCCAAGGACTGAAGCTTTCTTT | few | TRBJ1-1 | . | TRBV7-2
CSAQEMGGRARNEQFF | TGCAGCGCCCAGGAGATGGGCGGGAGGGCTCGGAATGAGCAGTTCTTC | many | TRBJ2-1 | TRBD2 | TRBV29-1
CSARTSGNAYNEQFF | TGCAGTGCTAGAACTAGCGGGAACGCCTACAATGAGCAGTTCTTC | few | TRBJ2-1 | TRBD2 | TRBV20-1
CASSPAGVIYGYTF | TGTGCCAGCAGCCCTGCAGGGGTAATCTATGGCTACACCTTC | few | TRBJ1-2 | . | TRBV7-8
CASSVGQETQYF | TGTGCCAGCAGCGTGGGGCAAGAGACCCAGTACTTC | many | TRBJ2-5 | . | TRBV9
CASSNPFGSSTGELFF | TGTGCCAGCAGCAACCCCTTTGGGTCGAGCACCGGGGAGCTGTTTTTT | few | TRBJ2-2 | . | TRBV12-3/TRBV12-4
CASSLPTLNSPLHF | TGTGCCAGCAGTTTACCCACACTCAATTCACCCCTCCACTTT | . | TRBJ1-6 | . | TRBV28
CASSHDGTGELFF | TGTGCCAGCAGCCACGACGGAACCGGGGAGCTGTTTTTT | . | TRBJ2-2 | . | TRBV3-1
CASSLSPNYEQFF | TGCGCCAGCAGCTTGTCCCCGAATTATGAGCAGTTCTTC | many | TRBJ2-1 | . | TRBV5-1
CASSITKRSGRVYNEQFF | TGTGCCAGTAGTATCACGAAGCGTAGCGGGAGGGTTTACAATGAGCAGTTCTTC | many | TRBJ2-1 | TRBD2 | TRBV19
CASSYSSSGPQETQYF | TGTGCCAGCAGTTACTCATCGTCGGGACCCCAAGAGACCCAGTACTTC | few | TRBJ2-5 | . | TRBV6-6
CASSQSERTYGYTF | TGTGCCAGCAGCCAATCAGAGCGGACGTATGGCTACACCTTC | many | TRBJ1-2 | . | TRBV3-1
CASSELKLAGGHWF | TGTGCCAGCAGTGAACTAAAGTTAGCGGGAGGACATTGGTTC | many | TRBJ2-7 | TRBD2 | TRBV2
CASLRPTGSGANVLTF | TGTGCCAGCCTACGCCCCACAGGCTCTGGGGCCAACGTCCTGACTTTC | few | TRBJ2-6 | . | TRBV28
CASSSVPREVRYGYTF | TGCGCCAGCAGCTCCGTTCCCAGGGAGGTGAGGTATGGCTACACCTTC | . | TRBJ1-2 | . | TRBV5-1
CASSPTLDNEQFF | TGTGCCAGCAGCCCGACACTTGACAATGAGCAGTTCTTC | . | TRBJ2-1 | . | TRBV12-3/TRBV12-4
CASRTLPTAYGYTF | TGTGCCAGCAGAACACTCCCGACAGCTTATGGCTACACCTTC | few | TRBJ1-2 | . | TRBV5-6
CASSLTDQKTQYF | TGTGCCAGCAGTCTCACCGACCAGAAGACCCAGTACTTC | . | TRBJ2-5 | . | TRBV5-5
CASSQDIGTGVYQPQHF | TGCGCCAGCAGCCAAGATATAGGGACAGGGGTCTACCAGCCCCAGCATTTT | . | TRBJ1-5 | TRBD1 | TRBV4-1
CASSDASLFYNEQFF | TGTGCCAGCAGTGACGCGTCGCTGTTCTACAATGAGCAGTTCTTC | many | TRBJ2-1 | . | TRBV2
CASSLEGQPRLANYGYTF | TGTGCCAGCAGCTTAGAAGGGCAGCCCCGTTTAGCTAACTATGGCTACACCTTC | many | TRBJ1-2 | . | TRBV7-9
CASSLGDGAQNIQYF | TGTGCCAGCAGCTTAGGAGACGGAGCCCAAAACATTCAGTACTTC | many | TRBJ2-4 | . | TRBV7-9
CASFRGDWTQYF | TGTGCCAGCTTTAGGGGCGACTGGACCCAGTACTTC | . | TRBJ2-5 | . | TRBV7-6
CASSPGGPRGENIQYF | TGTGCCAGCTCACCAGGCGGACCCAGGGGGGAAAACATTCAGTACTTC | many | TRBJ2-4 | . | TRBV18
CASSTPGHEQFF | TGTGCCAGTAGTACCCCCGGCCATGAGCAGTTCTTC | . | TRBJ2-1 | . | TRBV19
CASSPEGLATDTQYF | TGTGCCAGCAGCCCCGAGGGACTAGCGACAGATACGCAGTATTTT | . | TRBJ2-3 | TRBD2 | TRBV7-8
CAISGTGTGKYNEQFF | TGTGCCATCTCAGGAACCGGGACAGGGAAATACAATGAGCAGTTCTTC | few | TRBJ2-1 | TRBD1 | TRBV10-3
CASSQVRLAGTDTQYF | TGTGCCAGCAGCCAAGTCCGGCTAGCGGGAACAGATACGCAGTATTTT | few | TRBJ2-3 | TRBD2 | TRBV3-1
CASSWTSEDTQYF | TGTGCCAGCAGCTGGACTAGCGAAGATACGCAGTATTTT | many | TRBJ2-3 | TRBD2 | TRBV7-2
CASSADLRTTQYF | TGTGCCAGCAGCGCTGACTTAAGGACTACGCAGTATTTT | . | TRBJ2-3 | . | TRBV5-6
CSARDRLAGGTGELFF | TGCAGTGCTAGAGACCGACTAGCGGGAGGCACCGGGGAGCTGTTTTTT | . | TRBJ2-2 | TRBD2 | TRBV20-1
CSVQKVGSSYEQYF | TGCAGTGTTCAAAAGGTGGGAAGCTCCTACGAGCAGTACTTC | few | TRBJ2-7 | . | TRBV20-1
CASSSWISYNEQFF | TGTGCCAGCAGCTCGTGGATTAGCTACAATGAGCAGTTCTTC | . | TRBJ2-1 | . | TRBV7-9
CASSTLAADTQYF | TGTGCCAGCAGCACACTAGCGGCAGATACGCAGTATTTT | many | TRBJ2-3 | TRBD2 | TRBV2
CASSFGTPNTGELFF | TGTGCCAGCAGTTTCGGGACACCGAACACCGGGGAGCTGTTTTTT | . | TRBJ2-2 | . | TRBV12-3/TRBV12-4
CASSLQPFSGANVLTF | TGCGCCAGCAGCTTGCAACCTTTCTCTGGGGCCAACGTCCTGACTTTC | many | TRBJ2-6 | . | TRBV5-1